This TCR beta chain was recorded in a study of Ad26.COV2.S vaccination and SARS-CoV-2 variants. Between the trimmed V and J ends, which lost 4 bases and 4 bases, there was a span of 18 bases. Germline V gives CDR1 MDHEN, CDR2 SYDVKM. The CDR3 is 16 residues long. Assay used: immunoSEQ multiplex PCR; TCRdb lists only in-frame clones, some missing. The table shows about 350,000 clones, with approximately 86% occurring only once. Treatment defined: 19 received Ad26.COV2.S at low or high dose, single or two shots; 5 received placebo; per-sample allocation not given. The investigators took samples on day 63 after the first vaccine or placebo injection. This clone was counted a single time.

The rearrangement links TRBV28 to TRBJ2-3; no definite D call. This receptor was identified in a person aged 18-65 years who received the Ad26.COV2.S COVID-19 vaccine or a placebo. Specimen: peripheral blood, collected in a trial of Ad26.COV2.S vaccine versus placebo. CDR3 DNA sequence: TGTGCCAGCAGTTCTACCGGACCCCAAAGCCCAGATACGCAGTATTTT. Its translation: CASSSTGPQSPDTQYF.